This T cell receptor (beta chain) was identified in a study of blood T cell repertoires in COVID-19. Study-wide context: COVID-19 samples collected from the United States, Italy and Spain covered acute and convalescent phases. T cells, B-cell-depleted T cells, or PBMCs supplied cDNA or gDNA.

CDR1 is LGHDT, CDR2 YNNKEL, per germline (reference sequence). J lost 4 bases, V lost 4 bases, and 4 bases had no gene match. The CDR3 has 15 residues. Original processing methods: Reference gene primers were amplified, and this amplification served to estimate nucleated cell counts. The repertoire was sequenced with immunoSEQ multiplex PCR; TCRdb's copy has only in-frame clones and lacks some. V and J calls and clone size come straight from that table; D and trimming were deduced from the DNA. The data show 200,000 to 250,000 clones, with roughly nine tenths seen just once and 6.2% held by the top ten.

The chain links TRBV3-1 (or the pseudogene TRBV3-2) to TRBJ2-5; 12 bases agree with TRBD2. The sample was peripheral blood. The receptor's source is a man aged 55 to 69 with acute or convalescent COVID-19. The CDR3 DNA follows: TGTGCCAGCAGCCTTCTGGGACTAGCGGGAGAGACCCAGTACTTC. This translates into CASSLLGLAGETQYF.